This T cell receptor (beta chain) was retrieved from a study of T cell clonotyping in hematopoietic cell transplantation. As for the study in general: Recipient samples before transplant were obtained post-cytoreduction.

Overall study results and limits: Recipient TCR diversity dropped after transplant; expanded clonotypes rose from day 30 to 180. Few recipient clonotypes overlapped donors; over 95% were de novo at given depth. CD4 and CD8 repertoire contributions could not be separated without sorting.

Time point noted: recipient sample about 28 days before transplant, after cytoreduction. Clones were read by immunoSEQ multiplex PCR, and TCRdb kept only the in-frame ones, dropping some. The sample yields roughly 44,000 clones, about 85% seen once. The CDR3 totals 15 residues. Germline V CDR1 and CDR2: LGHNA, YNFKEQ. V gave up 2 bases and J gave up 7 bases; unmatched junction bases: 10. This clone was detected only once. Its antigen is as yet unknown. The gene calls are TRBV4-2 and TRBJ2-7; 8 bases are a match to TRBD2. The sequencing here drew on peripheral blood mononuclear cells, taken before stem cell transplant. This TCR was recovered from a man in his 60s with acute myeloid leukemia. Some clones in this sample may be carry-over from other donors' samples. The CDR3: CASSQPLAGGAEQYF. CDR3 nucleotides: TGTGCCAGCAGCCAACCCCTTGCGGGGGGCGCGGAGCAGTACTTC.